This T cell receptor (beta chain) was obtained from a study of spatial heterogeneity in lung cancer. Study-wide context: Detection consistently yielded more beta chains than alpha chains.

Time point of the sample: sample taken at primary tumor resection. A total of approximately 69 untreated early-stage non-small cell lung cancer patients served as donors. From tumor, nontumor lung or frozen PBMC, whole RNA was taken unsorted for sequencing. To note about this clonotype: The target antigen is unknown.

A single record per CDR3 protein comes from TCRdb applying MiXCR to the 5' RACE reads. The sample contains around 87,000 distinct CDR3 sequences, approximately 12% of which appear only once. Study observations and caveats: Tumor TCRs that were ubiquitous and expanded showed up in blood more at resection than follow-up.

The material was PBMCs, obtained at surgery. This sequence was found in a male donor with early-stage non-small cell lung cancer.

Here the CDR3 DNA reads TGTGCCAGCCTCTTTTCGGCCCGGCCCGGGGAGCTGTTTTTT. Its protein is CASLFSARPGELFF. The genes are TRBV28 and TRBJ2-2; D is undetermined. Germline assignment: CDR1 MDHEN and CDR2 SYDVKM. With 8 bases removed from V and 6 bases from J, the gap between germline ends came to 16 bases. The CDR3 is 14 residues long.